These 25 T cell receptor beta chains were all obtained from the same sample, sequenced in a study of blood T cells in healthy people across ages. The second PCR ran 7 to 11 cycles with a sample-barcoded 5' primer and J-beta primers. TCRdb used MiXCR to reprocess the 5' RACE reads, holding one entry per CDR3 protein. This sample carries 850,000 or so distinct CDR3 sequences, under 35% of them seen once, and the ten largest clones take roughly 17%. Sequences were obtained from blood. Receptors were obtained from a woman aged 80 or over in good health.

This rearrangement joins TRBV12-3 or TRBV12-4 to TRBJ2-5; 8 bases are shared with TRBD1. CDR3 length equals 16 residues. The J segment lost 5 bases and the V segment lost 6 bases, leaving 14 bases of the junction unmatched. The CDR3 DNA reads as TGTGCCAGCAGCCGTGGGACAGGAGAGCGGTGGGAGACCCAGTACTTC. As protein: CASSRGTGERWETQYF.

This clonotype was found many times. J is TRBJ2-3 and V is TRBV7-2; 7 nucleotides agree with TRBD1. Unmatched junction bases numbered 10, after V lost 5 bases and J lost 5 bases. The CDR3 is 15 amino acids. Germline CDR1 reads SGHTA; CDR2 reads FQGNSA. Here the CDR3 DNA reads TGTGCCAGCAGCCCGAGAGGGACAGTCAGAGATACGCAGTATTTT. Protein product: CASSPRGTVRDTQYF.

The V gene is TRBV5-1, the J gene TRBJ2-5; TRBD1 matches 8 bases. The CDR3 extends over 14 amino acids. Germline V gives CDR1 SGHRS, CDR2 YFSETQ. V was pared by 1 base and J by 11 bases, with 10 bases of the junction left unmatched. CDR3 region: CASSLPGQAYGQYF. The CDR3 nucleotides read TGCGCCAGCAGCTTGCCGGGACAGGCTTACGGGCAGTACTTC.

The chain couples TRBV7-2 to TRBJ2-3; TRBD2 aligns across 7 bases. Looked up from germline, CDR1 is SGHTA and CDR2 is FQGNSA. The CDR3 totals 14 residues. The ends lost 6 bases at V and 4 bases at J; junction bases unmatched: 7. CDR3 DNA sequence: TGTGCCAGCAGATACCCGGGAGGCCCAGATACGCAGTATTTT. It specifies CASRYPGGPDTQYF.

This clonotype was seen at least ten times. The chain links TRBV10-2 to TRBJ2-5, with a tentative D call TRBD2 (5 bases). This CDR3 is 14 amino acids long. The germline V and J ends were trimmed by 2 bases and 5 bases, with 12 bases remaining between them. Per germline, CDR1 WSHSY and CDR2 SAAADI. CDR3: CASSERGFRETQYF. DNA for the CDR3: TGCGCCAGCAGTGAGAGAGGGTTCCGGGAGACCCAGTACTTC.

This clonotype was counted ten times or more. CDR3 in amino acids: CASSLARGGFQETQYF. The DNA of the CDR3 is TGTGCCAGCAGCTTAGCGCGGGGGGGGTTCCAAGAGACCCAGTACTTC. The chain is built from TRBV7-2 and TRBJ2-5; TRBD2 matches 9 bases. CDR1 is SGHTA and CDR2 is FQGNSA in the germline V gene. The CDR3 loop spans 16 amino acids. Losses at the gene ends were 0 bases for V and 1 base for J; bases not matched to a gene: 3.

This clonotype was detected once. The rearrangement joins TRBV29-1 to TRBJ1-2; 7 bases are shared with TRBD1. This CDR3 contains 13 residues. V was clipped by 4 bases and J by 4 bases; unmatched bases: 6. Germline-derived CDR1 and CDR2 are SQVTM and ANQGSEA. Here the CDR3 reads CSVGRGLGYGYTF. The CDR3 DNA sequence: TGCAGCGTTGGTAGGGGGCTCGGCTATGGCTACACCTTC.

V and J are TRBV18 and TRBJ2-2; TRBD1 aligns across 10 bases. The germline V gene encodes CDR1 KGHSH and CDR2 LQKENI. The CDR3 covers 16 residues. J lost 4 bases, V lost 0 bases, and 2 bases had no gene match. The CDR3 nucleotides are TGTGCCAGCTCACCACCGGGACAGGGGATCACCGGGGAGCTGTTTTTT. Its translation is CASSPPGQGITGELFF. The full variable domain, with the rest looked up from reference TRBV18 and TRBJ2-2, is NAGVMQNPRHLVRRRGQEARLRCSPMKGHSHVYWYRQLPEEGLKFMVYLQKENIIDESGMPKERFSAEFPKEGPSILRIQQVVRGDSAAYFCASSPPGQGITGELFFGEGSRLTVL.

Only a few counts were recorded for this clonotype. The chain uses TRBV2 and TRBJ1-1; tentative D call: TRBD1 (6 bases). Germline V gene sequence: CDR1 SNHLY, CDR2 FYNNEI. Trimming pared 7 bases from V and 5 bases from J, leaving 11 bases between. This CDR3 is built from 12 residues. CDR3 amino acids: CASTQQGTEAFF. CDR3 DNA sequence: TGTGCCAGCACCCAACAGGGAACTGAAGCTTTCTTT. Variable domain in full (rest from reference TRBV2 and TRBJ1-1): EPEVTQTPSHQVTQMGQEVILRCVPISNHLYFYWYRQILGQKVEFLVSFYNNEISEKSEIFDDQFSVERPDGSNFTLKIRSTKLEDSAMYFCASTQQGTEAFFGQGTRLTVV.

In regard to this clonotype: Since a much larger clone is just one base distant, this may be a read error. Because the CDR3's place on the DNA is in doubt, the DNA is left out and the CDR3 is given as listed by TCRdb. This rearrangement joins TRBV21-1 to TRBJ2-5. TRBV21-1 is described as a pseudogene. The CDR3 length is 10 residues, termini included. The CDR3 is CASTSSGQYF.

The sample holds many counts of this clonotype. This chain connects TRBV7-2 to TRBJ1-2; 7 nucleotides match TRBD1. With 5 bases clipped from V and 2 bases from J, the junction kept 11 bases outside the gene matches. Germline CDR1 reads SGHTA; CDR2 reads FQGNSA. The CDR3 has 16 amino acids. DNA of the CDR3: TGTGCCAGCAGCCGATTAGGACAGGCCGGGAACTATGGCTACACCTTC. It yields the protein CASSRLGQAGNYGYTF.

In this sample, this clonotype turned up a few times. The V gene is TRBV21-1, the J gene TRBJ2-7. TRBV21-1 is labeled a pseudogene. This CDR3 has 14 amino acids. For the CDR3, the DNA is TGTGCCAGCAGCAAATCGGCCAGGACCTACGAGCAGTACTTC. Amino acids: CASSKSARTYEQYF.

This clonotype was observed many times. The chain links TRBV20-1 to TRBJ2-1, with TRBD1 matching over 7 bases. There are 14 residues in the CDR3. Trimming at V came to 1 base and at J to 4 bases, leaving 4 bases not matched to a gene. The V gene's germline CDR1 is DFQATT and CDR2 SNEGSKA (reference sequence). CDR3 sequence (DNA): TGCAGTGCTAGAGCTGGGACAGCATACAATGAGCAGTTCTTC. Amino acids: CSARAGTAYNEQFF.

This clonotype was recorded many times. This chain connects TRBV4-3 to TRBJ1-1; D unresolved. Germline loops: CDR1 LGHNA, CDR2 YSLEER. This CDR3 spans 13 amino acids. V lost 4 bases and J 3 bases, leaving 9 bases between the germline ends. The CDR3 nucleotides are TGCGCCAGCAGCCGGCTGAGGGACACTGAAGCTTTCTTT. It specifies CASSRLRDTEAFF.

The J gene is TRBJ2-5, the V gene TRBV12-3 or TRBV12-4, with D unclear. The CDR3 totals 12 residues. V was clipped by 4 bases and J by 5 bases, with 8 bases between them. As DNA, the CDR3 is TGTGCCAGCAGTTATAATGTGGAGACCCAGTACTTC. It codes for CASSYNVETQYF.

V and J are TRBV2 and TRBJ1-4; no firm D call. Germline lookup yields CDR1 SNHLY and CDR2 FYNNEI. Between the trimmed V and J ends, which lost 6 bases and 5 bases, there was a span of 13 bases. This CDR3 has 14 amino acids. CDR3: CASRPEVVNEKLFF. The CDR3 nucleotides read TGTGCCAGCAGGCCGGAGGTGGTAAATGAAAAACTGTTTTTT.

The gene calls are TRBV6-5 and TRBJ2-2; 9 bases fit TRBD1. The V gene's germline CDR1 is MNHEY and CDR2 SVGAGI. The CDR3 covers 17 residues. V was clipped by 2 bases and J by 5 bases; unmatched bases: 9. The CDR3 region has the DNA TGTGCCAGCAGTTACCGGCGACTCGGGACAGGGACCGGGGAGCTGTTTTTT. Translation: CASSYRRLGTGTGELFF.

In this sample, this clonotype turned up many times. The chain joins TRBV7-2 to TRBJ2-7, with 9 bases aligning to TRBD1. CDR1 is SGHTA, CDR2 FQGNSA, per germline. With V trimmed by 4 bases and J by 2 bases, 9 bases remained unmatched. The CDR3 is made up of 16 amino acids. DNA for the CDR3: TGTGCCAGCAGCTCTGGGACAGGGAAGGGGGCCTACGAGCAGTACTTC. As protein: CASSSGTGKGAYEQYF.

This clonotype has only a few counts. The chain links TRBV20-1 to TRBJ2-1; 8 bases agree with TRBD1. Losses at the gene ends were 5 bases for V and 0 bases for J; bases not matched to a gene: 6. Germline loops: CDR1 DFQATT, CDR2 SNEGSKA (reference sequence). The CDR3 covers 15 residues. The CDR3 nucleotides are TGCAGTGCTGCTCAGGGGGCGGTCTCCTACAATGAGCAGTTCTTC. This gives the protein CSAAQGAVSYNEQFF.

As regards this clonotype: An end of the junction differs from the germline gene, which may be a read error. The V call is TRBV3-1, the J call TRBJ1-4, with D unresolved. Germline assignment: CDR1 LGHDT and CDR2 YNNKEL (reference sequence). The CDR3 sequence is 14 residues long. CDR3 bases: TGTGCCAGCAACCAAACCCGAGCTAATGAAAAACTGTTTTTT. Its translation: CASNQTRANEKLFF.

This clonotype was counted ten times or more. This chain connects TRBV14 to TRBJ2-1, with D possibly matching TRBD2 (6 bases). Between the trimmed V and J ends, which lost 0 bases and 0 bases, there was a span of 9 bases. Germline CDR1 SGHDN, CDR2 FVKESK. There are 16 residues in the CDR3. DNA of the CDR3: TGTGCCAGCAGCCAAGATGGGGGGTCCTCCTACAATGAGCAGTTCTTC. Amino acid sequence: CASSQDGGSSYNEQFF.

The chain combines TRBV7-9 with TRBJ1-4; 8 bases line up with TRBD1. The CDR3 spans 15 residues. The junction had 10 bases not matched to a gene; V was cut back by 5 bases and J by 8 bases. Germline V gives CDR1 SEHNR, CDR2 FQNEAQ (reference sequence). CDR3 in amino acids: CASSRPGQEAEKLFF. The CDR3 nucleotides read TGTGCCAGCAGCCGCCCGGGACAGGAGGCGGAAAAACTGTTTTTT.

This clonotype was detected a few times. The chain employs TRBV7-9 and TRBJ1-2; TRBD1 matches at 7 bases. The J segment lost 6 bases and the V segment lost 3 bases, leaving 7 bases of the junction unmatched. The CDR3 runs to 14 residues. Germline values: CDR1 SEHNR, CDR2 FQNEAQ (reference sequence). CDR3 coding DNA: TGTGCCAGCAGCTTCGCCGGGACAGTGAATGGCTACACCTTC. Protein product: CASSFAGTVNGYTF.

This clonotype has a count of ten or more. This chain uses TRBV10-1 with TRBJ1-2, with D possibly TRBD1 on 5 matching bases. The germline V gene has CDR1 WNHNN and CDR2 SYGVQD (reference sequence). V gave up 0 bases and J gave up 4 bases, with 6 bases separating them. The CDR3 is 13 amino acids. The CDR3 is CASSESGTYGYTF. CDR3 nucleotide sequence: TGCGCCAGCAGTGAGTCCGGGACCTATGGCTACACCTTC.

The rearrangement uses TRBV24-1 and TRBJ2-2; tentative D call: TRBD2 (5 bases). The CDR3 length is 14 residues. V was cut by 5 bases and J by 1 base, with 7 bases left in between. Germline V gene data show CDR1 as KGHDR and CDR2 as SFDVKD. The CDR3: CATSGRENTGELFF. Here the CDR3 DNA reads TGTGCCACCAGTGGACGGGAGAACACCGGGGAGCTGTTTTTT.